This T cell receptor beta chain was retrieved from a study of monozygotic twins with inflammatory bowel disease. Study results and limitations: The sharing of clonotypes with others was lower in IBD patients than in healthy twins, especially with disease activity. Support was absent for any single strong signal or clonotype linked to IBD.

The CDR3 spans 16 residues. Germline V CDR1 and CDR2: MGHRA, YSYEKL. Through template switching, UMIs that included a 6-nucleotide sample barcode were added. TCRdb re-called the 5' RACE reads and shows each CDR3 protein once, DNA omitted. This repertoire includes approximately 330,000 distinct CDR3 sequences. Researchers collected over 2 ml of blood per donor. Worth noting for this clonotype: Its specificity is not known.

This sequence joins TRBV4-1 and TRBJ2-7; lacking DNA, the TRBD1 call made by TCRdb goes unchecked. Sequencing was done on a sample of blood. The TCR originated in a human donor with ulcerative colitis or Crohn's disease, or a healthy co-twin of an affected twin (not recorded which). CDR3 loop: CASSQEETGFSYEQYF.